These T cell receptor beta chains were read from a single sample in a study of beta chain features in type 1 diabetes. Sequencing used immunoSEQ multiplex PCR; TCRdb keeps in-frame clones, though not all of them. The data hold 300,000 to 450,000 clones, with roughly 12% observed a single time. The sample comprised naive CD4+ T cells from blood. The receptors here all came from a man younger than 35 in good health. The CDR3 runs from the conserved cysteine through the conserved F or W. A D gene is named only where the DNA matches it firmly. Part of the rows lack a size; the others show once, few, many or a class for expanded clones.

j_gene	v_gene	d_gene	abundance	CDR3nt	CDR3aa
TRBJ1-1	TRBV7-3	-	few	TGTGCCAGCAGCTACACTATGAACACTGAAGCTTTCTTT	CASSYTMNTEAFF
TRBJ1-1	TRBV28	TRBD1	-	TGTGCCAGCAGATACAGGGGAAACACTGAAGCTTTCTTT	CASRYRGNTEAFF
TRBJ1-2	TRBV27	TRBD1	few	TGTGCCAGCAGTTACAGGGGCCCCTATGGCTACACCTTC	CASSYRGPYGYTF
TRBJ2-2	TRBV4-3	TRBD2	-	TGCGCCAGCAGCCAAGCGGGCGGGGGGGCCTTCGGGGAGCTGTTTTTT	CASSQAGGGAFGELFF
TRBJ1-5	TRBV2	-	few	TGTGCCAGCAGTGAACGGGCGGGGAATCAGCCCCAGCATTTT	CASSERAGNQPQHF
TRBJ2-3	TRBV7-9	TRBD2	few	TGTGCCAGCAGCCACCGAGCGGGAACTAGCACAGATACGCAGTATTTT	CASSHRAGTSTDTQYF
TRBJ2-3	TRBV9	-	few	TGTGCCAGCAGCGTAGCTAGCACAGATACGCAGTATTTT	CASSVASTDTQYF
TRBJ2-3	TRBV19	-	-	TGTGCCAGTACCGAGACAGCCGGATGGGATACGCAGTATTTT	CASTETAGWDTQYF
TRBJ2-7	TRBV5-6	-	few	TGTGCCAGCAGCTTGGTAGAAGGAGGCGAGCAGTACTTC	CASSLVEGGEQYF
TRBJ1-5	TRBV29-1	TRBD1	-	TGCAGCGTTTCGGGACAGGAGAATCAGCCCCAGCATTTT	CSVSGQENQPQHF
TRBJ2-4	TRBV18	-	few	TGTGCCAGCTCACCGACTCTTTCCGGGGGAGTAGCCAAAAACATTCAGTACTTC	CASSPTLSGGVAKNIQYF
TRBJ2-6	TRBV28	-	few	TGTGCCAGCAGAGGACACCCACCCTCTGGGGCCAACGTCCTGACTTTC	CASRGHPPSGANVLTF
TRBJ2-7	TRBV5-1	TRBD1	few	TGCGCCAGCAGCCCCGGGACAGGGGGGCACGAGCAGTACTTC	CASSPGTGGHEQYF
TRBJ1-2	TRBV5-4	TRBD1	-	TGTGCCAGCAGCTTGAGGGGGCTGGGAGGCTACACCTTC	CASSLRGLGGYTF
TRBJ1-1	TRBV25-1	TRBD1	-	TGTGCCAGCACAGGGGGGAACACTGAAGCTTTCTTT	CASTGGNTEAFF
TRBJ1-1	TRBV2	-	-	TGTGCCAGCAGTGTAGGGGGATTGAACACTGAAGCTTTCTTT	CASSVGGLNTEAFF
TRBJ2-7	TRBV7-2	TRBD1	-	TGTGCCAGCAGCTTAGTGAGGACAGGAACCTACGAGCAGTACTTC	CASSLVRTGTYEQYF
TRBJ2-2	TRBV27	TRBD2	-	TGTGCCAGCAGTACTAGCGGGGGGGCAGTGGCCGGGGAGCTGTTTTTT	CASSTSGGAVAGELFF
TRBJ1-5	TRBV2	TRBD1	few	TGTGCCAGCAGCTTTGACCGGGACAGGCCTAATCAGCCCCAGCATTTT	CASSFDRDRPNQPQHF
TRBJ1-5	TRBV19	-	few	TGTGCCAGTACCCAGAGAAGGGGGAATCAGCCCCAGCATTTT	CASTQRRGNQPQHF
TRBJ2-7	TRBV29-1	TRBD1	-	TGCAGCGTGACTGACAGGGGCCCCTACGAGCAGTACTTC	CSVTDRGPYEQYF
TRBJ2-3	TRBV19	-	few	TGTGCCAGTAGTAATGCCGTAGCGGGCACAGATACGCAGTATTTT	CASSNAVAGTDTQYF
TRBJ1-6	TRBV7-9	TRBD1	few	TGTGCCAGCAGCTTAGACTCAGGGGGGTATTTTGCTTCACCCCTCCACTTT	CASSLDSGGYFASPLHF
TRBJ1-1	TRBV4-3	TRBD1	-	TGCGCCAGCAGACCCGGGACAGGGCGCCGGGACACTGAAGCTTTCTTT	CASRPGTGRRDTEAFF
TRBJ1-2	TRBV28	-	few	TGTGCCAGCAGTCTACTAGGGCCGAGGATGGACTATGGCTACACCTTC	CASSLLGPRMDYGYTF
TRBJ2-3	TRBV28	-	few	TGTGCCAGCAGCTATAGGCAGGAGGCAGATACGCAGTATTTT	CASSYRQEADTQYF
TRBJ2-7	TRBV7-9	-	-	TGTGCCAGCAGCACCCGGACAGACGAGCAGTACTTC	CASSTRTDEQYF
TRBJ2-7	TRBV5-1	-	few	TGCGCCAGCAGAAATGAGGGTTACGAGCAGTACTTC	CASRNEGYEQYF
TRBJ1-6	TRBV20-1	TRBD1	-	TGCAGTGCCCGGGCAGGGGGTAGCGGGATGTTT	CSARAGGSGMF
TRBJ2-7	TRBV19	-	-	TGTGCCAGTAGTCTTACGGGGTACTCCTACGAGCAGTACTTC	CASSLTGYSYEQYF
TRBJ1-6	TRBV11-1	TRBD1	few	TGTGCCAGCAGCTATACCGGACAGGTTGCTTCACCCCTCCACTTT	CASSYTGQVASPLHF
TRBJ2-2	TRBV11-2	TRBD1	few	TGTGCCAGCAGCTGGGACAGGACGAACACCGGGGAGCTGTTTTTT	CASSWDRTNTGELFF
TRBJ2-2	TRBV7-9	-	few	TGTGCCAGCAGCCTGCAGGGGGGATTCACCGGGGAGCTGTTTTTT	CASSLQGGFTGELFF
TRBJ2-2	TRBV18	-	-	TGTGCCAGCTCAGCTGTCAGGGGCGGCGGGGAGCTGTTTTTT	CASSAVRGGGELFF
TRBJ1-3	TRBV7-9	TRBD1	-	TGTGCCAGCAGCGCGGGGGACAGGGGAGGATATTTT	CASSAGDRGGYF
TRBJ1-6	TRBV30	TRBD1	-	TGTGCCTGGAGGAGTAGGACAGGCGCTAATTCACCCCTCCACTTT	CAWRSRTGANSPLHF
TRBJ2-7	TRBV5-1	-	-	TGCGCCAGCAGCGCGGACATCTACGAGCAGTACTTC	CASSADIYEQYF
TRBJ1-5	TRBV11-1	TRBD1	-	TGTGCCAGCAGCAGGACAGGGGCTAATCAGCCCCAGCATTTT	CASSRTGANQPQHF
TRBJ2-7	TRBV7-3	TRBD1	few	TGTGCCAGCAGCCTATCTCCGGACAGGAACGAGCAGTACTTC	CASSLSPDRNEQYF
TRBJ2-1	TRBV27	TRBD2	-	TGTGCCAGCAGTTCCCCGGCCGGGACTATCAATGAGCAGTTCTTC	CASSSPAGTINEQFF
TRBJ1-5	TRBV6-5	TRBD1	-	TGTGCCAGCAGTCTAGGACAGGCAAATCAGCCCCAGCATTTT	CASSLGQANQPQHF
TRBJ2-1	TRBV11-1	TRBD2	-	TGTGCCAGCAGCCTAGGACTAGCGGGCAATGAGCAGTTCTTC	CASSLGLAGNEQFF
TRBJ1-5	TRBV6-6	TRBD1	-	TGTGCCAGCAGTCCTAACAGGGGAAGCAATCAGCCCCAGCATTTT	CASSPNRGSNQPQHF